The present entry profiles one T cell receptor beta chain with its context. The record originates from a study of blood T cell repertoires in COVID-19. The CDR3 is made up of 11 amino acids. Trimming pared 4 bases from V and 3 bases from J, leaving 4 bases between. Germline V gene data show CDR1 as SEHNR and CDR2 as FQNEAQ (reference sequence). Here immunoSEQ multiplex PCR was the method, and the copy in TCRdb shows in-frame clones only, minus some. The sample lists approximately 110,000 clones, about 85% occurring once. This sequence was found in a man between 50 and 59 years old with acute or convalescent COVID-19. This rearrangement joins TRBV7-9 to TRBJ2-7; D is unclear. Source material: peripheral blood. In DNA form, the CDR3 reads TGTGCCAGCAGCTCCAACTACGAGCAGTACTTC. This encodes CASSSNYEQYF.